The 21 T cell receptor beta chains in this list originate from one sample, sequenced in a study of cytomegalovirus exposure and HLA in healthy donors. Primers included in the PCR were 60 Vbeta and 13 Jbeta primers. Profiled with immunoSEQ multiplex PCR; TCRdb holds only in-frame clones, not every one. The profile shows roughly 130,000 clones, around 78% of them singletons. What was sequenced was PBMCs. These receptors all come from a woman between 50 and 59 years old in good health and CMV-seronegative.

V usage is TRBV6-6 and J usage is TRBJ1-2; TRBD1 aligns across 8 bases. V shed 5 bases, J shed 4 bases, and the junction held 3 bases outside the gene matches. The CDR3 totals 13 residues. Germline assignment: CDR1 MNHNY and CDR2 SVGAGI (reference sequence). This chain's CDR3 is CASSATGGYGYTF. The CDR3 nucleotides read TGTGCCAGCAGTGCCACAGGGGGCTATGGCTACACCTTC.

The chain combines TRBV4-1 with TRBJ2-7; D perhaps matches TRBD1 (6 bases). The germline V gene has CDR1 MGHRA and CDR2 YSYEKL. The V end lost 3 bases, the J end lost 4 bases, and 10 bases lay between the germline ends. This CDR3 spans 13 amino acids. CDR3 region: CASSQPTGYEQYF. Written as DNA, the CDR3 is TGCGCCAGCAGCCAGCCCACAGGGTACGAGCAGTACTTC.

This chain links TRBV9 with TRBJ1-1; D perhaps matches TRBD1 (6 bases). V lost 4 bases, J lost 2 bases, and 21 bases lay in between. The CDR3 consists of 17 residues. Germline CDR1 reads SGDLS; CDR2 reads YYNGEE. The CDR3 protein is CASSPRGATNTNTEAFF. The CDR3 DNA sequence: TGTGCCAGCAGCCCTCGGGGGGCTACTAATACCAACACTGAAGCTTTCTTT.

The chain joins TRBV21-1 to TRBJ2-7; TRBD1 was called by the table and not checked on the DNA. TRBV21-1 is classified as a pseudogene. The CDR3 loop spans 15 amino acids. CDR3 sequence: CASSKTGWGTYEQYV. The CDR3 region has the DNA TGTGCCAGCAGCAAGACAGGGTGGGGGACCTACGAGCAGTACGTC.

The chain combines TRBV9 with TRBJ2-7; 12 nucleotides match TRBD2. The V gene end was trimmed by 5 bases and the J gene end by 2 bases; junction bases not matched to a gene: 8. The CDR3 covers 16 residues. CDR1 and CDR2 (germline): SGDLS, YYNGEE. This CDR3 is CASSRYRTSGTYEQYF. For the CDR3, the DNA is TGTGCCAGCAGTCGGTATAGGACTAGCGGGACCTACGAGCAGTACTTC.

CDR3 sequence reads: CASSLSQGGEKLFF. DNA for the CDR3: TGTGCCAGCAGCTTATCACAGGGCGGTGAAAAACTGTTTTTT. The chain uses TRBV11-3 and TRBJ1-4; tentatively, D is TRBD1 (6 bases). Per germline, CDR1 SGHNT and CDR2 YENEEA. The CDR3 extends over 14 amino acids. Trimming left V 2 bases short and J 7 bases short, with 11 bases between.

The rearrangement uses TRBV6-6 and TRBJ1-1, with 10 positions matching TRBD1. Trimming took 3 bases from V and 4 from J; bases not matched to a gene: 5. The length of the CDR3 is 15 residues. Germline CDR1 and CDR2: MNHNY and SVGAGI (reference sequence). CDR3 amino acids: CASSYSDRGGTEAFF. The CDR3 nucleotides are TGTGCCAGCAGTTATTCGGACAGGGGGGGCACTGAAGCTTTCTTT.

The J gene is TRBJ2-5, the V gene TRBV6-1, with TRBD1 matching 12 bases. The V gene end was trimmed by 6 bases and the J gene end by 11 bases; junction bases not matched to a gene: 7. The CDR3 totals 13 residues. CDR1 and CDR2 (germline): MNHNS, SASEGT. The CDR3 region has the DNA TGTGCCAGCAGCTGGGACAGGGGGCGAGAGCAGTACTTC. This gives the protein CASSWDRGREQYF.

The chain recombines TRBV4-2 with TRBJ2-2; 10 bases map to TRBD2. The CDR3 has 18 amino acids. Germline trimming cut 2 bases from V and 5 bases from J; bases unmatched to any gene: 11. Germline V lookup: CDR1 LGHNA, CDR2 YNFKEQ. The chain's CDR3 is CASSQRPSGRVWTGELFF. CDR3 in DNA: TGTGCCAGCAGCCAACGGCCTAGCGGGAGAGTGTGGACCGGGGAGCTGTTTTTT.

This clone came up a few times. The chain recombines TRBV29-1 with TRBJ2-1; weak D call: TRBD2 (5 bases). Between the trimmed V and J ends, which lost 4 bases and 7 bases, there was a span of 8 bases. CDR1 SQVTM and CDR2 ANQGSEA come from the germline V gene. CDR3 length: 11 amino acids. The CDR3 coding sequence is TGCAGCGTTGTCCCGGGAAATGAGCAGTTCTTC. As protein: CSVVPGNEQFF.

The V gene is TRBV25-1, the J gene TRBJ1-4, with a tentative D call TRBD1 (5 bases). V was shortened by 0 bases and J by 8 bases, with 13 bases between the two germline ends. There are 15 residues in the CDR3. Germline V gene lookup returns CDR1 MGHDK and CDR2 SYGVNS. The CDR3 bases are TGTGCCAGCAGTGAATATGACAGCCGAAGGGAAAAACTGTTTTTT. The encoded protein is CASSEYDSRREKLFF. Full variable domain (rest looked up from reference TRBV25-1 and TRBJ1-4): EADIYQTPRYLVIGTGKKITLECSQTMGHDKMYWYQQDPGMELHLIHYSYGVNSTEKGDLSSESTVSRIRTEHFPLTLESARPSHTSQYLCASSEYDSRREKLFFGSGTQLSVL.

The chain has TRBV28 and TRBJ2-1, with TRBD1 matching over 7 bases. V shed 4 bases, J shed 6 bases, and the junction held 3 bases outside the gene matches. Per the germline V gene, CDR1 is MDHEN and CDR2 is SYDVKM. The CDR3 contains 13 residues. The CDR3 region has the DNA TGTGCCAGCAGTTACAGGGGATTCAATGAGCAGTTCTTC. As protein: CASSYRGFNEQFF.

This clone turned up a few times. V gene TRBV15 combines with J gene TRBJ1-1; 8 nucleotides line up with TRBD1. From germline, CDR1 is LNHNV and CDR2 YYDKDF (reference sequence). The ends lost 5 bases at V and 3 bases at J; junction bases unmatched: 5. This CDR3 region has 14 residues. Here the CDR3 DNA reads TGTGCCACCAGCTCAGGGGGCACAGACACTGAAGCTTTCTTT. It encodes CATSSGGTDTEAFF.

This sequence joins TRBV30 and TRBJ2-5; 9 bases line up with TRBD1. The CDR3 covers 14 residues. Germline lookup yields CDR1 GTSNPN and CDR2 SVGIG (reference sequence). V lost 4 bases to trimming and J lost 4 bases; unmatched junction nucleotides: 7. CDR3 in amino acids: CAWTNRGLGETQYF. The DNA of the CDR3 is TGTGCCTGGACAAACAGGGGGCTGGGAGAGACCCAGTACTTC.

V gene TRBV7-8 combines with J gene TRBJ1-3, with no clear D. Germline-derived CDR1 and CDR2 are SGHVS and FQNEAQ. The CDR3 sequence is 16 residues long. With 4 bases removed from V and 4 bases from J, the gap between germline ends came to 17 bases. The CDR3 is CASSSDGLPSGNTIYF. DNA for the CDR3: TGTGCCAGCAGCTCTGACGGACTGCCGTCGGGAAACACCATATATTTT.

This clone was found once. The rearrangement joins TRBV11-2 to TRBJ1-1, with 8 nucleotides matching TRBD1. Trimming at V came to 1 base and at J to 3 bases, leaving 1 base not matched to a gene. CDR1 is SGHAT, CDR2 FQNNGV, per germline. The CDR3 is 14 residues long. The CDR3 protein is CASSLVGQDTEAFF. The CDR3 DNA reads TGTGCCAGCAGCTTAGTGGGACAGGACACTGAAGCTTTCTTT.

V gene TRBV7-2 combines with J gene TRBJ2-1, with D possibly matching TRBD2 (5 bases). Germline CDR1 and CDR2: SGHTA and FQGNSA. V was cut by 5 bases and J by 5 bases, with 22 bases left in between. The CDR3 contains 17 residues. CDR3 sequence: CASSGLPLSVTNNEQFF. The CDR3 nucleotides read TGTGCCAGCAGCGGACTCCCTCTGAGCGTGACCAACAATGAGCAGTTCTTC.

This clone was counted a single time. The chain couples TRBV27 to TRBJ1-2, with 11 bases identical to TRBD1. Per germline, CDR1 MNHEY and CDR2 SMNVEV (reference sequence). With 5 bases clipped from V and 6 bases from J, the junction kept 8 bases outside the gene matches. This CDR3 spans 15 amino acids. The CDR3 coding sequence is TGTGCCAGCAGTCCGGACAGGGGGCCGCTGGATGGCTACACCTTC. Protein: CASSPDRGPLDGYTF.

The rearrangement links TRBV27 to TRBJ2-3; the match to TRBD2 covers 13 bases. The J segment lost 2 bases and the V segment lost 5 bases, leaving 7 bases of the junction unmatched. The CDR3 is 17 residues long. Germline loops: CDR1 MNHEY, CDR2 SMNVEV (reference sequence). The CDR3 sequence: CASSTTSGRTPTDTQYF. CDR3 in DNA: TGTGCCAGCAGTACGACTAGCGGGAGGACCCCCACAGATACGCAGTATTTT.

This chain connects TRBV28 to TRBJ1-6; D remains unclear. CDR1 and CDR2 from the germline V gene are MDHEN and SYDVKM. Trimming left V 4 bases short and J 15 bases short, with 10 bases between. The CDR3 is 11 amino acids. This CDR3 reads CASSSTQHLHF. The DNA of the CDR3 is TGTGCCAGCAGTTCGACACAACACCTCCACTTT. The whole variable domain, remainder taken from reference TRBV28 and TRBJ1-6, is DVKVTQSSRYLVKRTGEKVFLECVQDMDHENMFWYRQDPGLGLRLIYFSYDVKMKEKGDIPEGYSVSREKKERFSLILESASTNQTSMYLCASSSTQHLHFGNGTRLTVT.

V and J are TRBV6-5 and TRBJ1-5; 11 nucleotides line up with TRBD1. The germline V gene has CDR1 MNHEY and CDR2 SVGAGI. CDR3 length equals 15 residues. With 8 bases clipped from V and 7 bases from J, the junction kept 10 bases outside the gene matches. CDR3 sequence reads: CASSRGTGGNQPQHF. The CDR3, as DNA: TGTGCCAGCTCGCGCGGGACAGGGGGAAACCAGCCCCAGCATTTT.